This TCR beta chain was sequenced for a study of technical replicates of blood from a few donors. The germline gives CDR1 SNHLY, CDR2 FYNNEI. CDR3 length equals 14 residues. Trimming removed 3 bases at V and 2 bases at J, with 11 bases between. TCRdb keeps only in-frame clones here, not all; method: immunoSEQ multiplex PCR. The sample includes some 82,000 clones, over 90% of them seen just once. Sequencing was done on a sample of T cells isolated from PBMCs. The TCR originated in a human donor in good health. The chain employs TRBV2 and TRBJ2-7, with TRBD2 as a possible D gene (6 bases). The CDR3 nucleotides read TGTGCCAGCAGTGAGGGGTCTAGCGCCTACGAGCAGTACTTC. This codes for CASSEGSSAYEQYF.